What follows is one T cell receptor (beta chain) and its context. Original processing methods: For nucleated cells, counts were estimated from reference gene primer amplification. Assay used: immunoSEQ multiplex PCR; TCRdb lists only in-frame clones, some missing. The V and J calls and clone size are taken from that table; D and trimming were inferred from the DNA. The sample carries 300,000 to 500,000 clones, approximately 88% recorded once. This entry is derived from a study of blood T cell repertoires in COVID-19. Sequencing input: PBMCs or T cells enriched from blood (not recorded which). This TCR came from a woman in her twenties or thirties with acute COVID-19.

DNA for the CDR3: TGTGCCAGCAGTTCCTACTCAACCTACGAGCAGTACTTC. Protein product: CASSSYSTYEQYF. This sequence joins TRBV27 and TRBJ2-7; no clear D gene. Germline CDR1 and CDR2: MNHEY and SMNVEV (reference sequence). The CDR3 is made up of 13 amino acids. The V gene lost 4 bases and the J gene lost 2 bases, with 9 bases spanning the gap.